This T cell receptor (beta chain) stems from a study of yellow fever vaccine responses in identical twins. Study-wide results and caveats: A vaccine T cell response that seemed partly convergent and partly personalized was reported in twins.

The CDR3 covers 16 residues. Looked up from germline, CDR1 is LGHNA and CDR2 is YNFKEQ. V lost 1 base and J lost 5, with 15 bases in between. TCRdb redid the calling of the RT-PCR reads with MiXCR, one entry per CDR3 protein. The sample records several thousand distinct CDR3 sequences, 70% to 90% being singletons. As concerns this clonotype: Its matching antigen is unknown.

The clonotype originates from a woman under 30 who received the yellow fever vaccine. This specimen consisted of T cells from blood (PBMCs), unsorted or a sorted subset (not recorded which), obtained before or after yellow fever vaccination (not recorded which). The chain combines TRBV4-2 with TRBJ2-1; the D is unclear. The CDR3 DNA reads as TGTGCCAGCAGCCAAGCTTTAGGATTTTCTAACAATGAGCAGTTCTTC. Encoded protein: CASSQALGFSNNEQFF.